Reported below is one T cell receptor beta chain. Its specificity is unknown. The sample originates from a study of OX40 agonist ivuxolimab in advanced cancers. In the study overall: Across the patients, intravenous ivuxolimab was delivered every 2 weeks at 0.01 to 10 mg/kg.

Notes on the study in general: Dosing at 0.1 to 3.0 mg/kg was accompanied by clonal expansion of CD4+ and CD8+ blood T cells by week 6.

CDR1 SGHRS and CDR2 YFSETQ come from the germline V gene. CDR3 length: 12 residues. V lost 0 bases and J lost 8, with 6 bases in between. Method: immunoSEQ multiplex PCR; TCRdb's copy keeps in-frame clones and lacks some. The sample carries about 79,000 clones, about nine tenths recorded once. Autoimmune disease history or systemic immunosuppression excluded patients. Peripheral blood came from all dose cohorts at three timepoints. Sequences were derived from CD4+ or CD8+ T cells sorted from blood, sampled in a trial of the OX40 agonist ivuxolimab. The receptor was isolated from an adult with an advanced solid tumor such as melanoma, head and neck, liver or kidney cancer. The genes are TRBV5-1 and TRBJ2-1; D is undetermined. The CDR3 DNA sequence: TGCGCCAGCAGCTTGGTTGGCGATGAGCAGTTCTTC. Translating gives CASSLVGDEQFF.